This TCR beta chain was sequenced during a study of type 1 and type 2 diabetes patients. Worth noting for this clonotype: Antigen: not known.

Standard classification criteria confirmed type 1 or type 2 diabetes in all patients. No donor had another autoimmune disease or recent infection within four weeks. Each participant gave approximately 9.1 milliliters of peripheral blood. The PCR template was genomic DNA. A primer set of 30 forward and 13 reverse primers amplified the CDR3. TCRdb processed the multiplex PCR reads anew with MiXCR; each CDR3 protein has one entry. The table records about 250,000 distinct CDR3 sequences, approximately 45% of them present only once. Study observations and caveats: V and J gene usage correlated at around 0.97 between type 2 diabetes and control samples.

V lost 5 bases and J 3 bases, leaving 11 bases between the germline ends. The CDR3 spans 13 residues. CDR1 and CDR2 from the germline V gene are SEHNR and FQNEAQ (reference sequence). The specimen was peripheral blood mononuclear cells (PBMCs). The chain carries TRBV7-9 and TRBJ2-7; D remains unclear. The receptor comes from a young man with type 2 diabetes. DNA of the CDR3: TGTGCCAGCAGCAGTAGACACGACTACGAGCAGTACTTC. Its translation: CASSSRHDYEQYF. The whole variable domain, remainder taken from reference TRBV7-9 and TRBJ2-7, is DTGVSQNPRHKITKRGQNVTFRCDPISEHNRLYWYRQTLGQGPEFLTYFQNEAQLEKSRLLSDRFSAERPKGSFSTLEIQRTEQGDSAMYLCASSSRHDYEQYFGPGTRLTVT.